This T cell receptor beta chain originates from a study of blood T cell repertoires in COVID-19. Study at large: The study drew acute and convalescent COVID-19 samples from the United States, Italy and Spain. The analysed material was cDNA or gDNA that came from T cells, B-cell-depleted T cells, or PBMCs.

This CDR3 is built from 16 residues. V lost 0 bases, J lost 0 bases, and 8 bases lay in between. CDR1 SGHAT and CDR2 FQNNGV come from the germline V gene. Original processing notes: Reference gene primer amplification gave nucleated cell count estimates. Method: immunoSEQ multiplex PCR; TCRdb's copy keeps in-frame clones and lacks some. The V and J calls and clone size come from that table; D and trimming were worked out from the DNA. The top ten clones hold 22% of a sample with tens of thousands of clones, roughly 80% of them seen once. Sample: peripheral blood. V usage is TRBV11-2 and J usage is TRBJ2-2; D remains ambiguous. The TCR was taken from a man in his 60s with acute or convalescent COVID-19. The CDR3 DNA is TGTGCCAGCAGCTTAGATCTGACTTCGAACACCGGGGAGCTGTTTTTT. It specifies CASSLDLTSNTGELFF.